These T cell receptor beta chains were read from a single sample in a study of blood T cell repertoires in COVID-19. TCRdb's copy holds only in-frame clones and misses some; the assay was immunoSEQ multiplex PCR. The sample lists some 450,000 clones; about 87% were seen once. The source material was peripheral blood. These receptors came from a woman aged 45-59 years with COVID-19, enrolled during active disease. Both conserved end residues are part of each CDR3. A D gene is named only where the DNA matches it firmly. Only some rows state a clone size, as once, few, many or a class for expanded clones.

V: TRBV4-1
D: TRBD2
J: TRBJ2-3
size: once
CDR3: CASSLRPRTSAGTDTQYF
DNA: TGCGCCAGCAGCCTTAGGCCTCGGACTAGCGCAGGCACAGATACGCAGTATTTT

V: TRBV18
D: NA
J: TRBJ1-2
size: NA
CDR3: CASSPSAGSRNYGYTF
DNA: TGTGCCAGCTCACCCTCGGCGGGGAGCCGAAACTATGGCTACACCTTC

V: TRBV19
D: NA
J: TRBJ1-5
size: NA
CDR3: CASTSGGNSNQPQHF
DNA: TGTGCCAGTACCTCGGGGGGCAATAGCAATCAGCCCCAGCATTTT

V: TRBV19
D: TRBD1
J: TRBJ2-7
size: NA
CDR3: CASSSGTASYEQYF
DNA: TGTGCCAGTAGTTCCGGGACAGCATCCTACGAGCAGTACTTC

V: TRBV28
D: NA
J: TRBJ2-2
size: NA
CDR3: CASMGLSGPTGELFF
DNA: TGTGCCAGCATGGGGCTTAGCGGCCCCACCGGGGAGCTGTTTTTT

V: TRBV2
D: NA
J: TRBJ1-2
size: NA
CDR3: CASSGGGRARDGYTF
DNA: TGTGCCAGCAGTGGAGGTGGCAGGGCCCGTGATGGCTACACCTTC

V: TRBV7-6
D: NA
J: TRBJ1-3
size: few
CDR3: CASSLVLGSGNTIYF
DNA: TGTGCCAGCAGCTTAGTCCTCGGCTCTGGAAACACCATATATTTT

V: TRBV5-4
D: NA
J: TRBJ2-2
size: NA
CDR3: CASSLGSPLGTGELFF
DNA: TGTGCCAGCAGCTTAGGTAGTCCACTAGGGACCGGGGAGCTGTTTTTT

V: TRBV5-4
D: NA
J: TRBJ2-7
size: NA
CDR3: CASSGEVGLSYEQYF
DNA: TGTGCCAGCAGCGGGGAGGTGGGACTCTCCTACGAGCAGTACTTC

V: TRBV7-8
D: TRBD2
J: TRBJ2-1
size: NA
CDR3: CASSPRLAGRDNEQFF
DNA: TGTGCCAGCAGCCCGAGACTAGCGGGGCGAGACAATGAGCAGTTCTTC

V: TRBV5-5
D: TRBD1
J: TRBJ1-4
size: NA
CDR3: CASSSGQGAGDEKLFF
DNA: TGTGCCAGCAGCTCGGGACAGGGGGCAGGGGATGAAAAACTGTTTTTT

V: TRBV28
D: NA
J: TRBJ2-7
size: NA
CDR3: CASSKGQYEQYF
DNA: TGTGCCAGCAGCAAAGGACAGTACGAGCAGTACTTC

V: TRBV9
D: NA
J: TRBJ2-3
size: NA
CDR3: CASSVKVATDTQYF
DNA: TGTGCCAGCAGCGTGAAGGTAGCCACAGATACGCAGTATTTT

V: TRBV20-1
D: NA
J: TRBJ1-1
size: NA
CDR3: CSASQGGPDAFF
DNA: TGCAGTGCTAGTCAAGGTGGGCCCGACGCTTTCTTT

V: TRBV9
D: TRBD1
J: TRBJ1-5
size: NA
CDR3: CASSVRTPRDRVGNQPQHF
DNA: TGTGCCAGCAGCGTCCGAACACCTCGGGACAGGGTAGGGAATCAGCCCCAGCATTTT

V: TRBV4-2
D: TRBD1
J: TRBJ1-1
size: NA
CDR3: CASSQTLNRDSGSTEAFF
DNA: TGTGCCAGCAGCCAGACATTGAATCGGGACAGCGGGAGCACTGAAGCTTTCTTT

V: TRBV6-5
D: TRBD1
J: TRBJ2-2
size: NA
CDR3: CASSSLPGQGARELFF
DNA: TGTGCCAGCAGTTCGCTCCCGGGACAGGGGGCCCGGGAGCTGTTTTTT

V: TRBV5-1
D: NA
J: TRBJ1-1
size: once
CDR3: CASSLTRGMGTEAFF
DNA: TGCGCCAGCAGCTTGACCCGGGGTATGGGCACTGAAGCTTTCTTT

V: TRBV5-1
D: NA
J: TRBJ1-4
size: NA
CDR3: CASSLRGLGEKLFF
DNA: TGCGCCAGCAGCTTAAGGGGACTTGGTGAAAAACTGTTTTTT

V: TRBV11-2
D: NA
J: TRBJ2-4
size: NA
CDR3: CASSLGSGNIQYF
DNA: TGTGCCAGCAGCTTAGGCTCGGGGAACATTCAGTACTTC

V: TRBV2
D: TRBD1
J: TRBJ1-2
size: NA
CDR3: CASSDLDRAGGYTF
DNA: TGTGCCAGCAGCGACCTGGACAGGGCAGGAGGCTACACCTTC

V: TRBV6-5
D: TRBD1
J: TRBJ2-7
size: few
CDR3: CASSYQGESYEQYF
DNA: TGTGCCAGCAGTTACCAGGGGGAATCCTACGAGCAGTACTTC

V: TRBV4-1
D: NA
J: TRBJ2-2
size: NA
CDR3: CASRRTGLFNTGELFF
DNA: TGCGCCAGCAGGAGAACGGGACTCTTTAACACCGGGGAGCTGTTTTTT